The clone carrying this T cell receptor (beta chain) was seen only a few times. Antigen specificity is unknown. This specimen comes from a study of CD8 T cells in ankylosing spondylitis. Quantitative barcoded 5'-RACE was used to prepare TCR beta libraries. TCRdb re-called the 5' RACE reads with MiXCR, one entry per CDR3 protein. The sample holds around 100,000 distinct CDR3 sequences; 9% are singletons and the top ten take approximately 29%. This CDR3 is 14 amino acids long. The V gene end was trimmed by 8 bases and the J gene end by 5 bases; junction bases not matched to a gene: 10. CDR1 and CDR2 (germline): LNHDA, SQIVND (reference sequence). Study-wide results and limits: A subset of motif variants has previously been described in the synovial fluid and blood of reactive arthritis. Enrichment of disease-linked clones was reportedly significant in matched ankylosing spondylitis synovial fluid. Disease-linked clones were CD8+ and relatively rare in peripheral blood. Characteristic of ankylosing spondylitis blood, it appeared, was a TCR beta motif comprising roughly eight highly homologous variants.

Sequenced: blood, either unsorted or a sorted T cell fraction (not recorded which). The source of this sequence is a male donor with ankylosing spondylitis. This chain joins TRBV19 and TRBJ2-7, with TRBD1 matching 9 bases. The CDR3 sequence is CASSPGQGFHEQYV. As DNA, the CDR3 is TGTGCCAGTTCACCGGGACAGGGATTCCACGAGCAGTACGTC.